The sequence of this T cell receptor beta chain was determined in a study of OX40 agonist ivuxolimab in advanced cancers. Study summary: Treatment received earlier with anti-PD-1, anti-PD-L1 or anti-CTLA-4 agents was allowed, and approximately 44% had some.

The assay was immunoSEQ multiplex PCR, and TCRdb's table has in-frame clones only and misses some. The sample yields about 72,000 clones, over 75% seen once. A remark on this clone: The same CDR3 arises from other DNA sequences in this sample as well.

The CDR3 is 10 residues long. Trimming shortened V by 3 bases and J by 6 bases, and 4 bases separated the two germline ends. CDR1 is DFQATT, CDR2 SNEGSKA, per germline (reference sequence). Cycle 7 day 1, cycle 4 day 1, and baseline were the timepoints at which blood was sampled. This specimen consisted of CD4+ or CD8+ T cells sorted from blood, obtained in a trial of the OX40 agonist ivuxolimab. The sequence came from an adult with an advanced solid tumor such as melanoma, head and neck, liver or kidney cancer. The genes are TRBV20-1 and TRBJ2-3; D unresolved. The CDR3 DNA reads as TGCAGTGCTAGTCGCGATACGCAGTATTTT. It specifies CSASRDTQYF.